Listed here are 24 T cell receptor beta chains from one sample, sequenced in a study of CD8+ T cells in alopecia areata. Treatment specified: oral pan-JAK inhibitor, 5-10 mg twice daily. Reverse transcribed after extraction, RNA yielded cDNA as the sequencing template. Repertoires were generated with immunoSEQ multiplex PCR, while TCRdb's copy carries only in-frame clones and drops some. The data show roughly 98,000 clones, roughly 64% seen once. Here the sequenced sample was CD8+ T cells sorted from blood, taken at week 4, from a patient treated with tofacitinib. Receptors were obtained from a human donor with alopecia areata.

A few counts support this clone. The chain uses TRBV19 and TRBJ1-2; perhaps TRBD1 as D (6 bases). Germline CDR1 is LNHDA and CDR2 is SQIVND (reference sequence). V was shortened by 6 bases and J by 1 base, with 15 bases between the two germline ends. The CDR3 covers 15 residues. The CDR3 protein is CASSAGTSINYGYTF. The DNA for the CDR3 is TGTGCCAGTAGCGCCGGGACATCTATTAACTATGGCTACACCTTC.

The gene calls are TRBV2 and TRBJ1-2; D is uncertain. Trimming removed 6 bases at V and 0 bases at J, with 11 bases between. CDR3 length: 14 amino acids. In germline, CDR1 is SNHLY, CDR2 FYNNEI. The CDR3 DNA is TGTGCCAGCAGAGACGGAAGGGCTAACTATGGCTACACCTTC. Its translation: CASRDGRANYGYTF.

The chain employs TRBV19 and TRBJ2-1; 12 positions agree with TRBD2. This CDR3 comprises 15 residues. V was pared by 5 bases and J by 10 bases, with 9 bases of the junction left unmatched. Germline V lookup: CDR1 LNHDA, CDR2 SQIVND (reference sequence). CDR3 coding DNA: TGTGCCAGTAGTGTTCTAGCGGGGGGGCTCGGAGAGCAGTTCTTC. Translated, it gives CASSVLAGGLGEQFF.

J is TRBJ2-7 and V is TRBV27; D not resolved. Trimming left V 4 bases short and J 6 bases short, with 16 bases between. Germline V gene sequence: CDR1 MNHEY, CDR2 SMNVEV (reference sequence). CDR3 length: 14 amino acids. CDR3 DNA sequence: TGTGCCAGCAGTTCTGAGCAGCCATGGGGCGAGCAGTACTTC. Its protein product is CASSSEQPWGEQYF.

This clone appeared once. The rearrangement links TRBV1 to TRBJ1-5. TRBV1 constitutes a pseudogene. This CDR3 has 17 amino acids. CDR3 DNA: TGCACCAGCAGCCAAGATCGGGCGTTCAGGGGAGGTCAGCCCCAGCATTTT. It codes for CTSSQDRAFRGGQPQHF.

In its sample, this clone was seen a few times. The J gene is TRBJ1-1, the V gene TRBV11-2, with TRBD1 matching over 9 bases. The germline CDR1 and CDR2 sequences are SGHAT and FQNNGV. V dropped 0 bases and J dropped 1; count of bases not matched to a gene: 6. The CDR3 spans 17 residues. This CDR3 reads CASSLDPGQGPNTEAFF. The DNA for the CDR3 is TGTGCCAGCAGCTTAGATCCGGGACAGGGACCGAACACTGAAGCTTTCTTT.

The chain joins TRBV29-1 to TRBJ2-7, with TRBD1 matching 7 bases. V lost 5 bases, J lost 3 bases, and 4 bases stayed unmatched. The germline gives CDR1 SQVTM, CDR2 ANQGSEA. The CDR3 is 12 amino acids. The CDR3 is CSVLQGRYEQYF. In DNA, the CDR3 is TGCAGCGTTTTACAGGGGCGCTACGAGCAGTACTTC.

This clone came up a few times. Relative to the germline gene, one junction end is altered; a read error may explain this. J is TRBJ2-7 and V is TRBV7-8; 9 bases align to TRBD1. CDR3 length equals 15 residues. The V gene's germline CDR1 is SGHVS and CDR2 FQNEAQ. This CDR3 reads CASSPVTGGSYEQYF. CDR3 sequence (DNA): TGCGCCAGCAGCCCTGTGACAGGGGGCTCCTACGAGCAGTACTTC.

This clone was counted a few times. The rearrangement links TRBV5-6 to TRBJ1-5, with D perhaps TRBD1 (5 bases). The CDR3 extends over 16 amino acids. Germline assignment: CDR1 SGHDT and CDR2 YYEEEE. The V gene lost 2 bases and the J gene lost 1 base, with 13 bases spanning the gap. CDR3 region: CASSLGAQASNQPQHF. The CDR3 nucleotides are TGTGCCAGCAGCTTAGGTGCACAGGCCAGCAATCAGCCCCAGCATTTT. Supplemented by reference TRBV5-6 and TRBJ1-5, the full variable domain reads DAGVTQSPTHLIKTRGQQVTLRCSPKSGHDTVSWYQQALGQGPQFIFQYYEEEERQRGNFPDRFSGHQFPNYSSELNVNALLLGDSALYLCASSLGAQASNQPQHFGDGTRLSIL.

The chain links TRBV7-9 to TRBJ2-5; 9 nucleotides align to TRBD1. In germline, CDR1 is SEHNR, CDR2 FQNEAQ (reference sequence). The CDR3 is 14 residues long. With V trimmed by 5 bases and J by 6 bases, 7 bases remained unmatched. The CDR3 here is CASSPRDRAKTQYF. CDR3 DNA: TGTGCCAGCAGCCCCCGGGACAGGGCCAAGACCCAGTACTTC.

J is TRBJ2-1 and V is TRBV27; D is unclear. Trimming took off 5 bases at V and 2 bases at J, with 7 bases between the two ends. Germline CDR1 is MNHEY and CDR2 is SMNVEV (reference sequence). CDR3 length: 13 residues. CDR3 sequence: CASSRGAYNEQFF. The CDR3 bases are TGTGCCAGCAGTCGAGGCGCCTACAATGAGCAGTTCTTC.

The chain employs TRBV4-1 and TRBJ2-5; D is possibly TRBD2 (7 bases). Trimming took 0 bases from V and 2 from J, leaving 16 bases between them. The V gene's germline CDR1 is MGHRA and CDR2 YSYEKL. This CDR3 has 17 amino acids. The CDR3 spells CASSQEGASGYQETQYF. CDR3 nucleotides: TGCGCCAGCAGCCAAGAGGGGGCTAGCGGATATCAAGAGACCCAGTACTTC.

In DNA form, the CDR3 reads TGCAGTGCCGCGGGAGATACGCAGTATTTT. Encoded protein: CSAAGDTQYF. This rearrangement joins TRBV20-1 to TRBJ2-3; tentative D call: TRBD2 (5 bases). In germline, CDR1 is DFQATT, CDR2 SNEGSKA (reference sequence). This CDR3 is built from 10 residues. V was shortened by 6 bases and J by 5 bases, with 6 bases between the two germline ends.

The chain couples TRBV18 to TRBJ2-1; 7 bases align to TRBD1. V was pared by 3 bases and J by 3 bases, with 8 bases of the junction left unmatched. Per the germline V gene, CDR1 is KGHSH and CDR2 is LQKENI. CDR3 size: 16 residues. The CDR3 protein is CASSPPTGRFYNEQFF. CDR3 coding DNA: TGTGCCAGCTCACCTCCGACAGGGCGCTTCTACAATGAGCAGTTCTTC.

This sequence joins TRBV6-5 and TRBJ2-1; 7 bases align to TRBD1. Germline V CDR1 and CDR2: MNHEY, SVGAGI. This CDR3 is built from 14 residues. The V gene end was trimmed by 1 base and the J gene end by 8 bases; junction bases not matched to a gene: 5. The CDR3 region is CASSYFNRGDEQFF. CDR3 coding DNA: TGTGCCAGCAGTTACTTTAACAGGGGCGATGAGCAGTTCTTC.

This chain joins TRBV4-2 and TRBJ1-1; D remains ambiguous. Trimming removed 0 bases at V and 1 base at J, with 3 bases between. The CDR3 is 13 amino acids. The germline V gene encodes CDR1 LGHNA and CDR2 YNFKEQ. As DNA, the CDR3 is TGTGCCAGCAGCCAAGAAAGGAACACTGAAGCTTTCTTT. This gives the protein CASSQERNTEAFF.

This rearrangement joins TRBV15 to TRBJ2-3, with TRBD2 as a possible D gene (5 bases). The germline V gene encodes CDR1 LNHNV and CDR2 YYDKDF (reference sequence). The CDR3 runs to 16 residues. V was cut by 1 base and J by 0 bases, with 11 bases left in between. CDR3 sequence reads: CATSRAGRVSTDTQYF. As DNA, the CDR3 is TGTGCCACCAGCAGAGCCGGGCGGGTGAGCACAGATACGCAGTATTTT.

The sample holds a few counts of this clone. The chain couples TRBV29-1 to TRBJ1-2; no clear D. Germline lookup yields CDR1 SQVTM and CDR2 ANQGSEA. V lost 1 base and J 7 bases, leaving 10 bases between the germline ends. The CDR3 spans 12 residues. In DNA, the CDR3 is TGCAGCGTTGAAGTGCTTAAACCTGGCTACACCTTC. It codes for CSVEVLKPGYTF.

The count of this clone is one. The chain combines TRBV28 with TRBJ1-1; TRBD1 matches 7 bases. After removal of 2 bases from V and 11 bases from J, the junction contained 11 bases not matched to a gene. This CDR3 contains 14 residues. Per germline, CDR1 MDHEN and CDR2 SYDVKM. The CDR3 spells CASSLDRVWVGAFF. CDR3 coding DNA: TGTGCCAGCAGTTTAGACAGGGTCTGGGTCGGGGCTTTCTTT.

Within the sample, this clone is medium-sized. This rearrangement joins TRBV21-1 to TRBJ1-5; the D call TRBD1 from the table was never checked on the DNA. TRBV21-1 is noted as a pseudogene. There are 18 residues in the CDR3. CDR3 sequence (DNA): TGTGCCAGCAACAATAGGACAGGGCTAAATTTCCCAAATCAGCCCCAGCATTTT. Translated, it gives CASNNRTGLNFPNQPQHF.

The chain has TRBV19 and TRBJ2-1, with D tentatively TRBD2 (6 bases). V shed 6 bases and J shed 7 bases, with 13 bases lying between them. Germline V gives CDR1 LNHDA, CDR2 SQIVND (reference sequence). This CDR3 has 13 amino acids. The CDR3 bases are TGTGCCAGTAGGCGGACGGGGGTAAATGAGCAGTTCTTC. This sequence encodes CASRRTGVNEQFF.

J is TRBJ1-2 and V is TRBV28; D is unresolved. The CDR3 totals 15 residues. V was shortened by 3 bases and J by 0 bases, with 11 bases between the two germline ends. The germline CDR1 and CDR2 sequences are MDHEN and SYDVKM. CDR3 region: CASSLSENTNYGYTF. The CDR3 DNA follows: TGTGCCAGCAGTTTGTCCGAGAATACTAACTATGGCTACACCTTC.

This rearrangement joins TRBV4-2 to TRBJ1-1, with a tentative D call TRBD1 (6 bases). This CDR3 is built from 15 residues. The V end lost 5 bases, the J end lost 1 base, and 14 bases lay between the germline ends. Germline V gene sequence: CDR1 LGHNA, CDR2 YNFKEQ. Here the CDR3 reads CASSAYRDPNTEAFF. The CDR3 nucleotides read TGTGCCAGCAGCGCTTACAGGGACCCGAACACTGAAGCTTTCTTT.

The V and J genes are TRBV10-3 and TRBJ2-1; no firm D call. The CDR3 consists of 15 residues. V was pared by 2 bases and J by 0 bases, with 8 bases between. Germline V lookup: CDR1 ENHRY, CDR2 SYGVKD. The CDR3 DNA reads TGTGCCATCAGTGAGGTTGTAAGCTCCTACAATGAGCAGTTCTTC. Amino acids: CAISEVVSSYNEQFF.